The TCR beta chain described here comes from a study of blood T cells in healthy people across ages. For the study at large: Template switching recovered approximately one barcoded beta molecule for every two T cells. General study points: The study lacked donor CMV status, which possibly confounded expanded clonotype changes.

Concerning this clonotype: Its matching antigen is unknown.

The CDR3 sequence is 17 residues long. Germline V lookup: CDR1 SGHTA, CDR2 FQGNSA. J was trimmed by 0 bases and V by 0 bases; bases with no gene match: 8. Next came a second PCR, run for 7 to 11 cycles, which used a sample-barcoded 5' primer along with a J-beta primer mix. Every sample gave at least 2.5 million paired-end reads containing CDR3. MiXCR, applied by TCRdb to the 5' RACE reads, yields one record per CDR3 protein. The sample includes fewer than 900,000 distinct CDR3 sequences, more than 40% of them seen just once. Isolation yielded PBMCs, at least 6 million per sample, in every case. The TCR sequence derives from a woman aged 55-70 years in good health. The sequenced sample was blood. The rearrangement links TRBV7-2 to TRBJ2-7; the match to TRBD1 covers 7 bases. The CDR3 nucleotides are TGTGCCAGCAGCTTAGCTATCGGACAGGCCATCTCCTACGAGCAGTACTTC. Its translation: CASSLAIGQAISYEQYF.